This T cell receptor (beta chain) was recorded in a study of T-cell reconstitution after alpha-beta-depleted transplantation in children. For TCRbeta, the library was prepared with unique molecular identifiers. TCRdb itself ran the PCR reads through MiXCR, one entry per CDR3 protein. Here the sample spans approximately 400,000 distinct CDR3 sequences, about a tenth being singletons. The germline V and J ends were trimmed by 0 bases and 0 bases, with 6 bases remaining between them. CDR1 is SGHRS, CDR2 YFSETQ, per germline. The CDR3 runs to 15 residues. This TCR derives from a human donor who donated a stem cell graft to a child with acute myeloid leukemia. The V gene is TRBV5-1, the J gene TRBJ2-2; D call uncertain. Here the sequenced sample was PBMCs from the stem cell graft donor, taken from the stem cell graft. CDR3 bases: TGCGCCAGCAGCTTGGGCGCAGCGAACACCGGGGAGCTGTTTTTT. This encodes CASSLGAANTGELFF.